The rows below give T cell receptor beta chains drawn from one sample of a study of shared clonotypes between healthy human individuals. Repertoires were generated with immunoSEQ multiplex PCR, while TCRdb's copy carries only in-frame clones and drops some. Of about 2.1 million clones in the sample, roughly 95% were seen once. The specimen was naive CD8+ T cells from PBMCs. The receptors come from a man between 18 and 35 years old in good health. Some clones in this sample may be carry-over from other donors' samples. Both conserved end residues are part of each CDR3. D genes are given only for firm matches. The size of a clone is reported for some rows only, either as once, few or many, or as a class for expanded clones.

>.|.|TRBJ1-1|TRBV4-3
CASSPQPNTEAFF
TGCGCCAGCAGCCCCCAGCCGAACACTGAAGCTTTCTTT
>.|.|TRBJ2-7|TRBV7-6
CAQRGGGMYEQYF
TGTGCCCAGAGGGGAGGGGGAATGTACGAGCAGTACTTC
>.|.|TRBJ1-1|TRBV6-5
CASSYWLNTEAFF
TGTGCCAGCAGTTACTGGTTAAACACTGAAGCTTTCTTT
>TRBD2|once|TRBJ2-1|TRBV27
CASSFRGTSGSIEQFF
TGTGCCAGCAGTTTTCGCGGGACTAGCGGGAGTATTGAGCAGTTCTTC
>.|.|TRBJ2-1|TRBV27
CASSSRGNEQFF
TGTGCCAGCAGTTCCCGGGGGAATGAGCAGTTCTTC
>.|.|TRBJ2-7|TRBV20-1
CSAPAAYEQYF
TGCAGTGCTCCCGCCGCCTACGAGCAGTACTTC
>.|.|TRBJ2-5|TRBV19
CASSRDGEETQYF
TGTGCCAGTAGTAGGGACGGAGAGGAGACCCAGTACTTC
>TRBD1|.|TRBJ2-6|TRBV19
CAAAWGTGSGANVLTF
TGTGCCGCTGCCTGGGGGACAGGGTCCGGGGCCAACGTCCTGACTTTC
>.|.|TRBJ2-7|TRBV4-1
CASSQDWGSGYEQYF
TGCGCCAGCAGCCAAGATTGGGGGAGTGGGTACGAGCAGTACTTC
>.|.|TRBJ2-3|TRBV5-1
CASSLDRAPTDTQYF
TGCGCCAGCAGCTTGGACAGGGCCCCCACAGATACGCAGTATTTT
>.|.|TRBJ2-3|TRBV9
CASSVLEADTQYF
TGTGCCAGCAGCGTACTGGAAGCAGATACGCAGTATTTT
>.|.|TRBJ2-7|TRBV6-5
CASSYSGTWEQYF
TGTGCCAGCAGTTACTCCGGGACCTGGGAGCAGTACTTC
>TRBD1|few|TRBJ1-5|TRBV5-8
CASSPGTDDNQPQHF
TGTGCCAGCAGCCCGGGGACAGACGACAATCAGCCCCAGCATTTT
>TRBD1|.|TRBJ2-5|TRBV13
CASSSLVGGAETQYF
TGTGCCAGCAGCTCCCTTGTAGGGGGCGCGGAGACCCAGTACTTC
>TRBD2|.|TRBJ2-3|TRBV7-2
CASSPGTSGRLPDTQYF
TGTGCCAGCAGCCCAGGGACTAGCGGGAGGCTTCCAGATACGCAGTATTTT
>.|.|TRBJ2-2|TRBV7-9
CASRARGVAGELFF
TGTGCCAGCAGAGCCAGGGGGGTGGCCGGGGAGCTGTTTTTT
>.|.|TRBJ1-2|TRBV6-1
CASGRTTTGYGYTF
TGTGCCAGCGGAAGGACAACAACCGGGTATGGCTACACCTTC
>.|.|TRBJ2-7|TRBV27
CASSLVGPDSSPSLYEQYF
TGTGCCAGCAGTTTAGTAGGGCCTGATTCCTCACCTAGCCTATACGAGCAGTACTTC
>.|.|TRBJ1-1|TRBV10-3
CAISDVLGDTEAFF
TGTGCCATCAGTGATGTCTTGGGGGACACTGAAGCTTTCTTT
>TRBD2|few|TRBJ2-1|TRBV7-3
CASSLISSGNNEQFF
TGTGCCAGCAGCTTAATCTCTAGCGGGAACAATGAGCAGTTCTTC
>TRBD1|.|TRBJ1-2|TRBV28
CASSDRDRKFGSYGYTF
TGTGCCAGCAGCGACCGGGACAGGAAATTTGGTTCTTATGGCTACACCTTC
>.|.|TRBJ2-7|TRBV19
CASMGETYEQYF
TGTGCCAGTATGGGGGAGACCTACGAGCAGTACTTC